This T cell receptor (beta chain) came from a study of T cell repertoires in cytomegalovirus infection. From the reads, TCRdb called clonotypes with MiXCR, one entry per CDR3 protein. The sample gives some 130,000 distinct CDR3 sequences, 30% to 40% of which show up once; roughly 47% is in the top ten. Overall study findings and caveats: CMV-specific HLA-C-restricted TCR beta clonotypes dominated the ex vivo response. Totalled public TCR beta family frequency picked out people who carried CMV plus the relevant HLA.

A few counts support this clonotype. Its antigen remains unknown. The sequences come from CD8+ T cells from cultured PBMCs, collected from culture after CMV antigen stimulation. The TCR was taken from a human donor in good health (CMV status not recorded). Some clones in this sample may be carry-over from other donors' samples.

The CDR3: CASSLLPGLDTQYF. The CDR3 nucleotides are TGTGCCAGCAGTTTACTGCCGGGATTGGATACGCAGTATTTT. The chain links TRBV28 to TRBJ2-3; maybe TRBD2 (5 bases). CDR1 and CDR2 from the germline V gene are MDHEN and SYDVKM. V lost 2 bases and J 6 bases, leaving 12 bases between the germline ends. The CDR3 has 14 amino acids.